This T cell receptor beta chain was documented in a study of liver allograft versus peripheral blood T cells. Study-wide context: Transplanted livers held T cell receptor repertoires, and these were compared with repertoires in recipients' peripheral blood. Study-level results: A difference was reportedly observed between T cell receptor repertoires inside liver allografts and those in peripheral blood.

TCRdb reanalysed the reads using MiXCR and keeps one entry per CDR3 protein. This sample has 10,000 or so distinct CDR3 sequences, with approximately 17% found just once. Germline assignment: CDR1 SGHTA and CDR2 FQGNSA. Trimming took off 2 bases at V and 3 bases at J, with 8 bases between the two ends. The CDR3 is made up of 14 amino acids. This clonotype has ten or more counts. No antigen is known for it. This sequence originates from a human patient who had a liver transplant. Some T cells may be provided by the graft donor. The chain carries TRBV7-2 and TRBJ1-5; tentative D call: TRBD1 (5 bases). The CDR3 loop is CASSLRGVNQPQHF. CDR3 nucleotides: TGTGCCAGCAGCTTAAGAGGGGTCAATCAGCCCCAGCATTTT.